The sequence of this T cell receptor beta chain was determined in a study of blood T cell repertoires in COVID-19. Study context: From the United States, Italy and Spain came samples of acute and convalescent COVID-19.

The cohort comprised adults aged 18 to 89 years residing in under 25 US areas. V trimming: 11 bases; J trimming: 5 bases; junction bases outside the gene matches: 10. The V gene's germline CDR1 is MDHEN and CDR2 SYDVKM. This CDR3 region has 13 residues. Original analysis: For nucleated cells, counts were estimated from reference gene primer amplification. Using immunoSEQ multiplex PCR, the repertoire was profiled, and TCRdb retains in-frame clones only, with some absent. The DNA was the basis for D and trimming; V, J and clone size are from that table. This sample has about 220,000 clones, with about nine tenths found just once.

The receptor's source is a woman in her thirties or forties with acute COVID-19. The sample comprised PBMCs or T cells enriched from blood (not recorded which). The chain has TRBV28 and TRBJ1-2; 8 positions match TRBD1. Here the CDR3 DNA reads TGTGCCGGCTCGGCACAGGGGGGTTATGGCTACACCTTC. As protein: CAGSAQGGYGYTF.